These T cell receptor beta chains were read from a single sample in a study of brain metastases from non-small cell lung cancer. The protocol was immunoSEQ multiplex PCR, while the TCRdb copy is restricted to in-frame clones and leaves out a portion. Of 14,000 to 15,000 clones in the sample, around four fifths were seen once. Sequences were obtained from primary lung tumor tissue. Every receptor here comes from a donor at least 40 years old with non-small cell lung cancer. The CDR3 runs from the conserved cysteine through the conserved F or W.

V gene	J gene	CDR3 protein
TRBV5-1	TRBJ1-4	CASSPRVADEKLFF
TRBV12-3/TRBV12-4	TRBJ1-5	CASSLGGSQPQHF
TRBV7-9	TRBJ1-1	CASSLGGLEAFF
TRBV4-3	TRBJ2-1	CASSPFTGLDNNEQFF
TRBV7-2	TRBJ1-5	CASSSDGINQPQHF
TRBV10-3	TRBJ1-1	CATRRGYRRAEAFF
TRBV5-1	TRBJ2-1	CASRVQPRGDNEQFF
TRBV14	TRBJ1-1	CASSQLLQGAGTEAFF
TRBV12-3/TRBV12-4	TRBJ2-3	CASRSINTQYF
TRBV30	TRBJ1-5	CAWSVTGNQPQHF
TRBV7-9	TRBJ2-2	CASRGADTGELFF
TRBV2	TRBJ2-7	CASSGGSWDEQYF
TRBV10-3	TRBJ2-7	CAISGTLDGYEQYF
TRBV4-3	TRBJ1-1	CASSQGQLNTEAFF
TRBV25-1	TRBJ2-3	CASSDSSGGHTQYF
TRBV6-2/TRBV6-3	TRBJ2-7	CASSQRGGYDEQYF
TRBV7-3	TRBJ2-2	CASSRRGIGTGELFF
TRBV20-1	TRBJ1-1	CSATGPLEAFF
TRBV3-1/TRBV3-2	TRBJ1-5	CASSQGGPQHF
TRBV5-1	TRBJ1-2	CASSVSPGQRSHGYTF
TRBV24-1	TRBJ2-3	CATSDLLGESTDTQYF
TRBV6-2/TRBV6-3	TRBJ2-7	CVSSYSWEQYF
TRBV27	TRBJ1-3	CASSLGGSSGNTIYF
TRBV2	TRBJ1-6	CASRQGLEGNSPLHF
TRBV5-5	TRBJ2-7	CASSLYVDYEQYF
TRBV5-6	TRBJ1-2	CASSFDRFYYGYTF
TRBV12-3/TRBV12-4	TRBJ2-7	CASSPGQGRRQYF
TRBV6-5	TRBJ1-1	CASTVPGGAKPFF
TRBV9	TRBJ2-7	CASSAGYREGYEQYF
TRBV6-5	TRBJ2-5	CASSLRTSQETQYF
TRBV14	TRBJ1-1	CASSPLTYRGSTEAFF
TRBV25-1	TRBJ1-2	CASRYGSNYGYTF
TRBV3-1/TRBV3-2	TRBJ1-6	CASSQSGNNSPLHF
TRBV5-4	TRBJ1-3	CASSLQGLPGNTIYF
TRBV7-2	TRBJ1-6	CASSLRVGGSPLHF
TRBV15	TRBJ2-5	CATNRDREGIETQYF
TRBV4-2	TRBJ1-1	CASSQEANRANTEAFF
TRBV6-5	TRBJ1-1	CASSYQATNTEAFF
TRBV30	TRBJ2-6	CAWRGTGQFWANVLTF
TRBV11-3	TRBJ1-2	CASSHHGGGGYTF
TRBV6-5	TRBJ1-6	CASSPGQKNSPLHF
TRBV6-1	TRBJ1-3	CASSDPDRSGNTIYF
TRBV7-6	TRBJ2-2	CASSLRGSRGTTGELFF
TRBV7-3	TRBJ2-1	CASSLRSGVLTYNEQFF
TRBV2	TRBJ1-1	CASRRAANTEAFF
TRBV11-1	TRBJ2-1	CASSTGTGRENEQFF
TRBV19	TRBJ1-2	CASKQKAGSGYGYTF
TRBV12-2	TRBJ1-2	CASPPSDYGYTF